These 15 T cell receptor beta chains share one sample of origin, sequenced in a study of long-term antiretroviral therapy in people with HIV. Runs used v3.0 of the immunoSEQ assay and were done at survey level. Produced via immunoSEQ multiplex PCR; TCRdb's table is partial and in-frame only. The sample has approximately 35,000 clones; 85% to 95% are singletons. Sample: unsorted PBMCs, taken 4.1 years after starting antiretroviral therapy. All receptors come from a woman aged 50 to 65 with HIV.

The chain employs TRBV9 and TRBJ2-1, with D tentatively TRBD2 (6 bases). The CDR3 has 14 residues. The ends were cut back, 7 bases at V and 3 bases at J, with 14 bases in the middle. CDR1 and CDR2 (germline): SGDLS, YYNGEE. The CDR3 region has the DNA TGTGCCAGCGGGAGGTCCCAGGTCTACAATGAGCAGTTCTTC. Amino acid sequence: CASGRSQVYNEQFF. The full variable domain, rest sourced from reference TRBV9 and TRBJ2-1, is DSGVTQTPKHLITATGQRVTLRCSPRSGDLSVYWYQQSLDQGLQFLIQYYNGEERAKGNILERFSAQQFPDLHSELNLSSLELGDSALYFCASGRSQVYNEQFFGPGTRLTVL.

The chain employs TRBV4-2 and TRBJ1-6; D gene unclear. Trimming stripped 2 bases from V and 7 bases from J, with 3 bases between. Germline loops: CDR1 LGHNA, CDR2 YNFKEQ. The CDR3 spans 12 residues. CDR3 protein: CASSQPNSPLHF. The CDR3 DNA is TGTGCCAGCAGCCAACCCAATTCACCCCTCCACTTT.

This clone was counted a single time. The chain is built from TRBV30 and TRBJ1-3; no clear D. The ends were cut back, 2 bases at V and 4 bases at J, with 9 bases in the middle. Germline-derived CDR1 and CDR2 are GTSNPN and SVGIG (reference sequence). This CDR3 spans 13 amino acids. This CDR3 reads CAWSQNRGNTIYF. CDR3 in DNA: TGTGCCTGGAGTCAGAACCGCGGAAACACCATATATTTT.

This clone appeared once. The rearrangement uses TRBV5-1 and TRBJ1-3, with 7 nucleotides matching TRBD1. From germline, CDR1 is SGHRS and CDR2 YFSETQ. The V segment lost 2 bases and the J segment 1 base; nucleotides outside the gene matches: 3. The CDR3 is made up of 15 amino acids. The CDR3: CASSFTGDSGNTIYF. The CDR3 DNA follows: TGCGCCAGCAGCTTCACAGGGGATTCTGGAAACACCATATATTTT. Based on the CDR3 plus reference TRBV5-1 and TRBJ1-3, the full variable domain is KAGVTQTPRYLIKTRGQQVTLSCSPISGHRSVSWYQQTPGQGLQFLFEYFSETQRNKGNFPGRFSGRQFSNSRSEMNVSTLELGDSALYLCASSFTGDSGNTIYFGEGSWLTVV.

This chain connects TRBV7-2 to TRBJ2-1, with 8 bases identical to TRBD2. The trim removed 5 bases at V and 9 bases at J, leaving 15 bases unmatched. CDR3 length: 16 residues. Germline-derived CDR1 and CDR2 are SGHTA and FQGNSA. The CDR3 loop is CASSQRGLAQVGEQFF. CDR3 in DNA: TGTGCCAGCAGCCAAAGAGGACTAGCCCAAGTGGGTGAGCAGTTCTTC.

Here the CDR3 reads CASSDPGSEQETQYF. CDR3 in DNA: TGTGCCAGCAGTGATCCGGGGAGCGAACAAGAGACCCAGTACTTC. The V and J genes are TRBV2 and TRBJ2-5; possibly TRBD2 for D (5 bases). The CDR3 has 15 amino acids. Trimming pared 3 bases from V and 2 bases from J, leaving 13 bases between. Germline V gene lookup returns CDR1 SNHLY and CDR2 FYNNEI.

The chain combines TRBV9 with TRBJ2-1, with TRBD2 identical over 10 bases. V was clipped by 3 bases and J by 8 bases; unmatched bases: 17. CDR1 and CDR2 from the germline V gene are SGDLS and YYNGEE. This CDR3 is 18 amino acids long. CDR3 loop: CASSETGVAGGPQDEQFF. CDR3 in DNA: TGTGCCAGCAGCGAAACTGGGGTAGCGGGGGGCCCCCAGGATGAGCAGTTCTTC.

V and J are TRBV25-1 and TRBJ2-2, with D tentatively TRBD1 (6 bases). V lost 3 bases to trimming and J lost 13 bases, with 18 bases between them. The CDR3 has 14 amino acids. The germline gives CDR1 MGHDK, CDR2 SYGVNS. CDR3 residues: CASSESRDRRGLFF. The CDR3 region has the DNA TGTGCCAGCAGTGAGAGTCGCGACCGCAGGGGGCTGTTTTTT.

The chain employs TRBV5-5 and TRBJ2-7; 9 bases are shared with TRBD1. The germline gives CDR1 SGHKS, CDR2 YYEKEE (reference sequence). With 4 bases clipped from V and 7 bases from J, the junction kept 15 bases outside the gene matches. The length of the CDR3 is 16 residues. The CDR3, as DNA: TGTGCCAGCAGCCGATGGGGGGGGGACAGGGCAGGAGAGCAGTACTTC. Protein product: CASSRWGGDRAGEQYF.

The rearrangement links TRBV5-6 to TRBJ1-1, with D uncertain. CDR3 length: 14 residues. The germline V and J ends were trimmed by 1 base and 1 base, with 8 bases remaining between them. Germline CDR1 is SGHDT and CDR2 is YYEEEE. The CDR3 sequence: CASSLMAANTEAFF. DNA of the CDR3: TGTGCCAGCAGCTTGATGGCGGCGAACACTGAAGCTTTCTTT.

The chain is built from TRBV6-1 and TRBJ1-6; TRBD1 agrees at 7 bases. Germline trimming cut 10 bases from V and 6 bases from J; bases unmatched to any gene: 9. Looked up from germline, CDR1 is MNHNS and CDR2 is SASEGT. The CDR3 contains 14 residues. CDR3 DNA: TGTGCCATCCGACAGGGAGATTTTAATTCACCCCTCCACTTT. This encodes CAIRQGDFNSPLHF.

This clone appeared once. The J gene is TRBJ1-3, the V gene TRBV19; unclear D gene. V dropped 3 bases and J dropped 5 bases, with 11 bases sitting between them. Germline lookup yields CDR1 LNHDA and CDR2 SQIVND (reference sequence). The CDR3 runs to 14 residues. The CDR3 here is CASSIEGGRNTIYF. DNA of the CDR3: TGTGCCAGTAGTATTGAGGGCGGCAGAAACACCATATATTTT.

J is TRBJ2-4 and V is TRBV10-3; D gene unclear. V gave up 10 bases and J gave up 0 bases, with 10 bases separating them. CDR1 ENHRY and CDR2 SYGVKD come from the germline V gene. CDR3 length equals 13 residues. CDR3 sequence (DNA): TGTGCCAGCCGACCGAGAGCCAAAAACATTCAGTACTTC. It yields the protein CASRPRAKNIQYF.

V usage is TRBV12-5 and J usage is TRBJ1-6; TRBD1 matches at 7 bases. CDR1 and CDR2 (germline): LGHNT, FRNRAP. The J segment lost 7 bases and the V segment lost 3 bases, leaving 3 bases of the junction unmatched. The CDR3 consists of 14 residues. CDR3 sequence: CASGFEGANSPLHF. The CDR3 bases are TGTGCTAGTGGTTTTGAGGGGGCGAATTCACCCCTCCACTTT.

The chain links TRBV5-1 to TRBJ2-6; 10 bases agree with TRBD1. There are 18 residues in the CDR3. Germline V lookup: CDR1 SGHRS, CDR2 YFSETQ. Losses at the gene ends were 4 bases for V and 0 bases for J; bases not matched to a gene: 7. The CDR3 DNA follows: TGCGCCAGCAGCCGAAGAGGACAGGGGGTCTCTGGGGCCAACGTCCTGACTTTC. As protein: CASSRRGQGVSGANVLTF.